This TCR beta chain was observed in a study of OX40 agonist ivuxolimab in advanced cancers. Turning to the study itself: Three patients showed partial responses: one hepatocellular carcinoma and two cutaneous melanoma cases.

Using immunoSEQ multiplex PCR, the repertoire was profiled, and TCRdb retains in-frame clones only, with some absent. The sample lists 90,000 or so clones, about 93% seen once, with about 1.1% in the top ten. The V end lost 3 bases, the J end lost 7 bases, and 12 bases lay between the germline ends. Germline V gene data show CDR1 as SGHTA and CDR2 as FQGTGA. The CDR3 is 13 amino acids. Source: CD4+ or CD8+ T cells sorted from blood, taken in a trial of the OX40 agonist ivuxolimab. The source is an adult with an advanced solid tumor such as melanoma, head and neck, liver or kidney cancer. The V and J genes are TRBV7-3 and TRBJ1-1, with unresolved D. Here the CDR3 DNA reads TGTGCCAGCAGCTTCCAACCGGGATATGAAGCTTTCTTT. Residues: CASSFQPGYEAFF. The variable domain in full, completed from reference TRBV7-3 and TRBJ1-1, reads GAGVSQTPSNKVTEKGKYVELRCDPISGHTALYWYRQSLGQGPEFLIYFQGTGAADDSGLPNDRFFAVRPEGSVSTLKIQRTERGDSAVYLCASSFQPGYEAFFGQGTRLTVV.